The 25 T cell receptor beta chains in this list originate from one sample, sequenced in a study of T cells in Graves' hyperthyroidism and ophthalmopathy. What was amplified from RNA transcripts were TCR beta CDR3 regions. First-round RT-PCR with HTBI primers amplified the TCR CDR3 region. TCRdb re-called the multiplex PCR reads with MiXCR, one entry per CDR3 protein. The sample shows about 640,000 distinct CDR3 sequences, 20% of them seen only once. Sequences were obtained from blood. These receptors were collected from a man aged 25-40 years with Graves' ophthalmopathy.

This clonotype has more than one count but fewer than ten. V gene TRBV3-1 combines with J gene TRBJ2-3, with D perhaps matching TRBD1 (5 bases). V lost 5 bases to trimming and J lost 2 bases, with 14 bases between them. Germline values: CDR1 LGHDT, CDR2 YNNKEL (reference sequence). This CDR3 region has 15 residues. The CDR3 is CASSSLSTATDTQYF. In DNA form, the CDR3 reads TGTGCCAGCAGCTCCCTTTCGACAGCCACAGATACGCAGTATTTT.

CDR3 coding DNA: TGCAGTGTTGGGACTAGCTCCTACAATGAGCAGTTCTTC. Protein sequence: CSVGTSSYNEQFF. The chain uses TRBV20-1 and TRBJ2-1; 8 bases fit TRBD2. CDR1 and CDR2 from the germline V gene are DFQATT and SNEGSKA (reference sequence). CDR3 length: 13 residues. The junction had 2 bases not matched to a gene; V was cut back by 7 bases and J by 0 bases.

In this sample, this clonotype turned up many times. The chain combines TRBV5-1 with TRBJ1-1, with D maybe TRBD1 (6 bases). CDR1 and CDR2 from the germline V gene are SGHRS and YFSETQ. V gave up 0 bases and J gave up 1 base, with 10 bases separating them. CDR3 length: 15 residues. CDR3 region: CASSLADRSNTEAFF. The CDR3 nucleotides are TGCGCCAGCAGCTTGGCCGACAGGTCGAACACTGAAGCTTTCTTT.

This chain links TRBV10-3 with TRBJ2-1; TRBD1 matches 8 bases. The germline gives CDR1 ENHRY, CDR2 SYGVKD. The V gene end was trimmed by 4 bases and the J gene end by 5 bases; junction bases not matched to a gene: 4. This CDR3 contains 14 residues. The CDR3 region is CAISVMDRDNEQFF. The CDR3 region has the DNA TGTGCCATCAGTGTAATGGACAGGGACAATGAGCAGTTCTTC.

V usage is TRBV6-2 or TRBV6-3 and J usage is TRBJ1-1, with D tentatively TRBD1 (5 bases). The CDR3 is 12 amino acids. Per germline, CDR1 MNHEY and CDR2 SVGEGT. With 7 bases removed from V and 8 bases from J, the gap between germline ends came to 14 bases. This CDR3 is CASNGGPSEAFF. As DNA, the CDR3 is TGTGCCAGCAACGGGGGTCCGAGCGAAGCTTTCTTT.

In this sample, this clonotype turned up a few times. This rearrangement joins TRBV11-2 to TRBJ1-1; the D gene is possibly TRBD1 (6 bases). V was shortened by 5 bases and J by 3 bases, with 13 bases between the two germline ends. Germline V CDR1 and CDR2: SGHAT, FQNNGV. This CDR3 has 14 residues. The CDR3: CASSVQQGYTEAFF. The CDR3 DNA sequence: TGTGCCAGCAGCGTTCAACAGGGTTACACTGAAGCTTTCTTT.

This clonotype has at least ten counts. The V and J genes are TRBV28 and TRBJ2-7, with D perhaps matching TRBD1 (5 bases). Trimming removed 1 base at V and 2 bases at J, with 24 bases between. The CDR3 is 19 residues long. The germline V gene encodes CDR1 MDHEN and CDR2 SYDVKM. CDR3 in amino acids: CASSLYPPGRDITTYEQYF. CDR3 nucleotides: TGTGCCAGCAGTTTATACCCCCCAGGGCGCGATATTACTACCTACGAGCAGTACTTC.

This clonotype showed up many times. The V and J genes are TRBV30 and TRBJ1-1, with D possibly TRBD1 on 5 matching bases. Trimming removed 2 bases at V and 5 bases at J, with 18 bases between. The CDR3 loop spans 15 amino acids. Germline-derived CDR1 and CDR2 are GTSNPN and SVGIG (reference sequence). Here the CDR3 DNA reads TGTGCCTGGAGTCCCGGAGAGGGGAGTCGAACTGAAGCTTTCTTT. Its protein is CAWSPGEGSRTEAFF.

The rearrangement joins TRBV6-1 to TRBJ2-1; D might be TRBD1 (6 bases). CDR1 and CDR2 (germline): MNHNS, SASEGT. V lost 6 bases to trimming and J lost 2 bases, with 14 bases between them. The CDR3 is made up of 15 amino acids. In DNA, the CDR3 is TGTGCCAGCAGCGCGAGGGGGAACACCTACAATGAGCAGTTCTTC. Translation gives CASSARGNTYNEQFF.

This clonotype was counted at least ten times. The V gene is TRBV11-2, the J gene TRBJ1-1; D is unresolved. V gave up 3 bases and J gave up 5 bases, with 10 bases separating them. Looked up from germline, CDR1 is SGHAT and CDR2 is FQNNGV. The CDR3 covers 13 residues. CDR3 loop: CASSFASLTEAFF. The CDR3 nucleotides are TGTGCCAGCAGCTTCGCCAGTTTAACTGAAGCTTTCTTT.

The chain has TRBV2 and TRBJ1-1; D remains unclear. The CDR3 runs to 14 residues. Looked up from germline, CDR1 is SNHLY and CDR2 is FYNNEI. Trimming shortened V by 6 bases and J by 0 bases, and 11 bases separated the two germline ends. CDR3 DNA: TGTGCCAGCAGCCCGACAATCGTGAACACTGAAGCTTTCTTT. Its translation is CASSPTIVNTEAFF.

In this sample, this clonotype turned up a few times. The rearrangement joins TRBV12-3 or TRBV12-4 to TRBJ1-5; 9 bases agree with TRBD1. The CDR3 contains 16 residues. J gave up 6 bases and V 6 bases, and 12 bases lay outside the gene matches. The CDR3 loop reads CASRYTGGQRFQPQHF. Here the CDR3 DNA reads TGTGCCAGCAGGTATACAGGGGGCCAGAGGTTTCAGCCCCAGCATTTT.

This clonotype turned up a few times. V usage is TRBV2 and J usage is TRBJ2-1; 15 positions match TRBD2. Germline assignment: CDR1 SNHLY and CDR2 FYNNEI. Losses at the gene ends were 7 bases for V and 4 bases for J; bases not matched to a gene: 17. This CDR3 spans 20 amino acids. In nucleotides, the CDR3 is TGTGCCAGCATTTATTCCCGGGACAGGGGGACTAGCGGGAGGTACAATGAGCAGTTCTTC. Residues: CASIYSRDRGTSGRYNEQFF.

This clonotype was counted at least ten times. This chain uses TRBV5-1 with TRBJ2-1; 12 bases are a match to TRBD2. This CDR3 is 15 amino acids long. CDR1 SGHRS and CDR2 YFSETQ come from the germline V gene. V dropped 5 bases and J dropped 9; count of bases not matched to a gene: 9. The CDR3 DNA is TGCGCCAGCAGTAAGACTAGCGGGAGCGGTATTGAGCAGTTCTTC. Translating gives CASSKTSGSGIEQFF.

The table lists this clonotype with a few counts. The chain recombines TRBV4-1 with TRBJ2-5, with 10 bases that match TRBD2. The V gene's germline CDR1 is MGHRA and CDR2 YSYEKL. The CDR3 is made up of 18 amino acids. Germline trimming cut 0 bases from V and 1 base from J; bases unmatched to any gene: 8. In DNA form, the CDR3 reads TGCGCCAGCAGCCAAGATGGGCAAGCGGGAGGGGGCCAAGAGACCCAGTACTTC. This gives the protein CASSQDGQAGGGQETQYF.

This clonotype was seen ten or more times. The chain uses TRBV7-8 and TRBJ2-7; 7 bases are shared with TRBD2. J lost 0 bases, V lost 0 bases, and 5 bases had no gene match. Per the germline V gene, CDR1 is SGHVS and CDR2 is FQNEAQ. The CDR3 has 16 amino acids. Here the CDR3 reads CASSLAAGYVSYEQYF. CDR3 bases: TGTGCCAGCAGCTTAGCAGCGGGGTATGTCTCCTACGAGCAGTACTTC.

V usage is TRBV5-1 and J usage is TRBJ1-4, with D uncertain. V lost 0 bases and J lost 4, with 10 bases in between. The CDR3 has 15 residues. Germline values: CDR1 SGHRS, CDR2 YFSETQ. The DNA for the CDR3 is TGCGCCAGCAGCTTGGTGGGCAGAATTAATGAAAAACTGTTTTTT. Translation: CASSLVGRINEKLFF. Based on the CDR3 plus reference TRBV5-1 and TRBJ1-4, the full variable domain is KAGVTQTPRYLIKTRGQQVTLSCSPISGHRSVSWYQQTPGQGLQFLFEYFSETQRNKGNFPGRFSGRQFSNSRSEMNVSTLELGDSALYLCASSLVGRINEKLFFGSGTQLSVL.

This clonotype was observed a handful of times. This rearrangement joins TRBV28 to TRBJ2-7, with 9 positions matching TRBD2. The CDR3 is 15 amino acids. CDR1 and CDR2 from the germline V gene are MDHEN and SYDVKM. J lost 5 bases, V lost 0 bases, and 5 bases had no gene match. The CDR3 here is CASSLWTSGSDEQYF. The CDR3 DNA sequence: TGTGCCAGCAGTTTATGGACTAGCGGATCAGACGAGCAGTACTTC.

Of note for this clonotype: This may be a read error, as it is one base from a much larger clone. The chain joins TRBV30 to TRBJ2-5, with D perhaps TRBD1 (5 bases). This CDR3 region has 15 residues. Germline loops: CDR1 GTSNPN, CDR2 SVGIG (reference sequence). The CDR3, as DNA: TGTGCCTGGAGTCCCCCCGTCGACAGCCAAGAGACCCGGTACTTC. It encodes CAWSPPVDSQETRYF.

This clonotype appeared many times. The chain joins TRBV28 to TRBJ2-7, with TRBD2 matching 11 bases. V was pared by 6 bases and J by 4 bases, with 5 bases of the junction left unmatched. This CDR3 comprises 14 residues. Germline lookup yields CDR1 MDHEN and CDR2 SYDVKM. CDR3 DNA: TGTGCCAGCAGACTTCTAGCGGGAGGATACGAGCAGTACTTC. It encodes CASRLLAGGYEQYF. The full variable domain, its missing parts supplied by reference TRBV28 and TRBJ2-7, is DVKVTQSSRYLVKRTGEKVFLECVQDMDHENMFWYRQDPGLGLRLIYFSYDVKMKEKGDIPEGYSVSREKKERFSLILESASTNQTSMYLCASRLLAGGYEQYFGPGTRLTVT.

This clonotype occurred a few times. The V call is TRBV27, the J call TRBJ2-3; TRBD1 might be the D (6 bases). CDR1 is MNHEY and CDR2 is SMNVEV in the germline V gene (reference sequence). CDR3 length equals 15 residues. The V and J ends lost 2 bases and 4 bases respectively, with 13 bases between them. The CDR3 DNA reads TGTGCCAGCAGTTTAAGGCAGGGGCGGTCAGATACGCAGTATTTT. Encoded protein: CASSLRQGRSDTQYF.

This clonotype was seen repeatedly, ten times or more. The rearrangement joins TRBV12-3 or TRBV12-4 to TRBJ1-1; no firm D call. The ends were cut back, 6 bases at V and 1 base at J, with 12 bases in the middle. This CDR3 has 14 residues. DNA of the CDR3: TGTGCCAGCAGCTTACGGGCCGGGAACACTGAAGCTTTCTTT. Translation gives CASSLRAGNTEAFF.

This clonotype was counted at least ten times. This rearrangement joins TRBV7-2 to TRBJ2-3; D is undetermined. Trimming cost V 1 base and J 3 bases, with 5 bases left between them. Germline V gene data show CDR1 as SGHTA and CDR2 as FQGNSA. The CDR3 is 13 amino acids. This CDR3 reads CASSLDSTDTQYF. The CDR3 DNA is TGTGCCAGCAGCTTAGACTCAACAGATACGCAGTATTTT.

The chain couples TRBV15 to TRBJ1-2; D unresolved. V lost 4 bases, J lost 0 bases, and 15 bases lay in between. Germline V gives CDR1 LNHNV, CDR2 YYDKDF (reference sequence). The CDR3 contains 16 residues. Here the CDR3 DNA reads TGTGCCACCAGCACTGCCCCCCGGGAAGCTAACTATGGCTACACCTTC. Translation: CATSTAPREANYGYTF.

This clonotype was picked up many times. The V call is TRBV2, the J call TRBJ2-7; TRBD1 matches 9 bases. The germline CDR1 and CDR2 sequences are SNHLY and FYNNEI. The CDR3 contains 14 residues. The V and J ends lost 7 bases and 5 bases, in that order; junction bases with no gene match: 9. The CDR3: CASTGTGTVHEQYF. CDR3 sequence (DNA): TGTGCCAGCACGGGGACAGGGACCGTCCACGAGCAGTACTTC.